The sequence of this T cell receptor (beta chain) was determined in a study of blood T cell repertoires in COVID-19. Background on the study: Spain, Italy and the United States supplied samples that represented acute and convalescent COVID-19. T cells, B-cell-depleted T cells, or PBMCs provided the cDNA or gDNA that served as material.

The authors' processing: Scientists estimated how many nucleated cells there were by amplifying reference gene primers. Profiled with immunoSEQ multiplex PCR; TCRdb holds only in-frame clones, not every one. That table supplies the V and J calls and clone size; D and trimming were determined from the DNA. Here the sample spans more than 95,000 clones, approximately 90% being singletons. The CDR3 runs to 14 residues. The V and J ends lost 0 bases and 9 bases respectively, with 14 bases between them. The germline V gene has CDR1 LGHDT and CDR2 YNNKEL (reference sequence). Sequencing input: peripheral blood. The chain recombines TRBV3-1 (or the pseudogene TRBV3-2) with TRBJ1-1, with TRBD1 as a possible D gene (6 bases). The origin of this receptor is a man aged 55 to 69 with acute or convalescent COVID-19. The CDR3 DNA follows: TGTGCCAGCAGCCAAGATTTTCCAGACAGGAAAGCTTTCTTT. Amino acids: CASSQDFPDRKAFF.